The 21 T cell receptor beta chains below were found in one sample sequenced in a study of blood T cell repertoires in COVID-19. Profiling relied on immunoSEQ multiplex PCR, and the TCRdb table lists in-frame clones only, not all of them. Of about 290,000 clones listed, around 90% were seen once; the top ten hold 1.5% to 2%. Sequenced sample: PBMCs or T cells enriched from blood (not recorded which). These TCRs come from a woman aged 40 to 49 who had recovered from COVID-19.

This chain uses TRBV11-2 with TRBJ2-7, with no clear D. Trimming removed 5 bases from V and 3 bases from J, with 5 bases in between. This CDR3 is 11 amino acids long. Per germline, CDR1 SGHAT and CDR2 FQNNGV. The CDR3 nucleotides read TGTGCCAGCAGCCCCCGCTACGAGCAGTACTTC. It encodes CASSPRYEQYF.

V and J are TRBV7-6 and TRBJ2-7, with 8 nucleotides matching TRBD1. The CDR3 has 15 amino acids. Germline values: CDR1 SGHVS, CDR2 FNYEAQ. Trimming took 0 bases from V and 2 from J; bases not matched to a gene: 3. The CDR3: CASSLAPDRAYEQYF. As DNA, the CDR3 is TGTGCCAGCAGCTTAGCTCCGGACAGGGCCTACGAGCAGTACTTC.

This clone was observed once. V is TRBV6-5 and J is TRBJ1-2; TRBD1 aligns across 8 bases. J was trimmed by 2 bases and V by 7 bases; bases with no gene match: 9. The length of the CDR3 is 15 residues. CDR1 is MNHEY and CDR2 is SVGAGI in the germline V gene. The CDR3 here is CASKPDRGENYGYTF. CDR3 bases: TGTGCCAGCAAACCAGACAGGGGCGAAAACTATGGCTACACCTTC.

The chain uses TRBV5-4 and TRBJ2-5; TRBD1 aligns across 7 bases. CDR3 length: 15 amino acids. Germline CDR1 and CDR2: SGHNT and YYREEE (reference sequence). Trimming cost V 3 bases and J 2 bases; bases outside gene matches: 7. The DNA of the CDR3 is TGTGCCAGCAGCTCCCTGGACAGGCAACAAGAGACCCAGTACTTC. It translates to CASSSLDRQQETQYF. Supplemented by reference TRBV5-4 and TRBJ2-5, the full variable domain reads ETGVTQSPTHLIKTRGQQVTLRCSSQSGHNTVSWYQQALGQGPQFIFQYYREEENGRGNFPPRFSGLQFPNYSSELNVNALELDDSALYLCASSSLDRQQETQYFGPGTRLLVL.

V usage is TRBV6-4 and J usage is TRBJ2-7; 8 nucleotides agree with TRBD2. CDR1 and CDR2 (germline): MRHNA, SNTAGT. V lost 6 bases and J lost 2; bases outside the gene matches: 9. CDR3 length equals 15 residues. This CDR3 reads CASRTKRESTYEQYF. The CDR3 DNA follows: TGTGCCAGCAGAACCAAGCGGGAGTCAACCTACGAGCAGTACTTC.

This clone was seen a handful of times. The chain carries TRBV6-2 or TRBV6-3 and TRBJ1-1; D gene unclear. V lost 6 bases and J 7 bases, leaving 18 bases between the germline ends. CDR3 length: 14 residues. From germline, CDR1 is MNHEY and CDR2 SVGEGT. The CDR3 nucleotides are TGTGCCAGCAGCCGGCAGGCCCTACCTGGTGAAGCTTTCTTT. Translating gives CASSRQALPGEAFF.

V and J are TRBV27 and TRBJ1-2; a possible D gene is TRBD1 (5 bases). CDR1 and CDR2 from the germline V gene are MNHEY and SMNVEV (reference sequence). There are 15 residues in the CDR3. Trimming removed 3 bases at V and 6 bases at J, with 17 bases between. The CDR3: CASSLYLGGKDGYTF. CDR3 coding DNA: TGTGCCAGCAGTTTGTACCTGGGGGGGAAGGATGGCTACACCTTC.

The rearrangement joins TRBV7-9 to TRBJ1-2, with a possible D match to TRBD1 (6 bases). The CDR3 sequence is 14 residues long. Trimming shortened V by 2 bases and J by 6 bases, and 13 bases separated the two germline ends. Per the germline V gene, CDR1 is SEHNR and CDR2 is FQNEAQ (reference sequence). For the CDR3, the DNA is TGTGCCAGCAGCTTAAACAGGGAAGAGAATGGCTACACCTTC. As protein: CASSLNREENGYTF.

The chain has TRBV6-5 and TRBJ1-6; no firm D call. With 2 bases removed from V and 9 bases from J, the gap between germline ends came to 14 bases. Germline V gene sequence: CDR1 MNHEY, CDR2 SVGAGI. The CDR3 spans 15 residues. CDR3 in DNA: TGTGCCAGCAGTTACGACGGGGTCCAATTTTCACCCCTCCACTTT. Translated: CASSYDGVQFSPLHF.

The V and J genes are TRBV19 and TRBJ2-1; the D is unclear. V was pared by 1 base and J by 3 bases, with 7 bases between. The germline gives CDR1 LNHDA, CDR2 SQIVND (reference sequence). This CDR3 is built from 14 residues. CDR3 bases: TGTGCCAGTAGTATAGGTTTATACTACAATGAGCAGTTCTTC. Its translation is CASSIGLYYNEQFF.

J is TRBJ1-4 and V is TRBV5-1, with D uncertain. The germline CDR1 and CDR2 sequences are SGHRS and YFSETQ. The germline V and J ends were trimmed by 0 bases and 0 bases, with 12 bases remaining between them. CDR3 length: 17 residues. CDR3 sequence (DNA): TGCGCCAGCAGCTTGGTTGCGGGGTACGCAACTAATGAAAAACTGTTTTTT. Its translation is CASSLVAGYATNEKLFF. Drawing the rest from reference TRBV5-1 and TRBJ1-4, the complete variable domain is KAGVTQTPRYLIKTRGQQVTLSCSPISGHRSVSWYQQTPGQGLQFLFEYFSETQRNKGNFPGRFSGRQFSNSRSEMNVSTLELGDSALYLCASSLVAGYATNEKLFFGSGTQLSVL.

The chain carries TRBV10-3 and TRBJ2-5; 9 nucleotides line up with TRBD1. This CDR3 has 14 amino acids. Germline CDR1 is ENHRY and CDR2 is SYGVKD. V lost 6 bases and J lost 4; bases outside the gene matches: 6. CDR3 coding DNA: TGTGCCATCAGAGCGGACAGGGGAGGAGAGACCCAGTACTTC. Amino acid sequence: CAIRADRGGETQYF.

The chain carries TRBV6-5 and TRBJ2-4, with a tentative D call TRBD1 (6 bases). CDR1 MNHEY and CDR2 SVGAGI come from the germline V gene. The CDR3 contains 12 residues. Trimming took off 4 bases at V and 8 bases at J, with 9 bases between the two ends. In nucleotides, the CDR3 is TGTGCCAGCAGTTTACAGGGTCACATTCAGTACTTC. Its translation: CASSLQGHIQYF.

V gene TRBV7-2 combines with J gene TRBJ1-6; weak D call: TRBD1 (5 bases). Per germline, CDR1 SGHTA and CDR2 FQGNSA. V lost 4 bases, J lost 8 bases, and 12 bases lay in between. This CDR3 spans 14 amino acids. The CDR3 DNA reads TGTGCCAGCAGCTCAGGTGGGGGGTATTCACCCCTCCACTTT. As protein: CASSSGGGYSPLHF.

The chain combines TRBV5-1 with TRBJ1-2; 8 bases match TRBD1. Germline V gives CDR1 SGHRS, CDR2 YFSETQ. This CDR3 comprises 15 residues. The V segment lost 2 bases and the J segment 3 bases; nucleotides outside the gene matches: 6. The CDR3 DNA sequence: TGCGCCAGCAGCTTCGGGAAACAGGGGGACTATGGCTACACCTTC. It translates to CASSFGKQGDYGYTF.

The rearrangement uses TRBV11-2 and TRBJ1-5; D gene uncertain. The CDR3 runs 15 residues. The ends were cut back, 0 bases at V and 4 bases at J, with 10 bases in the middle. In germline, CDR1 is SGHAT, CDR2 FQNNGV. The CDR3, as DNA: TGTGCCAGCAGCTTAGATAGGAGAGGAAATCAGCCCCAGCATTTT. Protein product: CASSLDRRGNQPQHF.

This chain connects TRBV5-6 to TRBJ1-2, with 11 positions matching TRBD1. Germline-derived CDR1 and CDR2 are SGHDT and YYEEEE. The V segment lost 0 bases and the J segment 9 bases; nucleotides outside the gene matches: 7. This CDR3 contains 15 residues. As DNA, the CDR3 is TGTGCCAGCAGCTTGGCAGGAGGACAGGGGGCAAGCTACACCTTC. The encoded protein is CASSLAGGQGASYTF.

In nucleotides, the CDR3 is TGTGCCAGCAGCTTGGACTGGCGGGGGGCCACCCAAGAGACCCAGTACTTC. Translation gives CASSLDWRGATQETQYF. The chain combines TRBV5-4 with TRBJ2-5; 8 nucleotides align to TRBD2. Germline assignment: CDR1 SGHNT and CDR2 YYREEE (reference sequence). After removal of 0 bases from V and 1 base from J, the junction contained 8 bases not matched to a gene. This CDR3 has 17 amino acids.

V gene TRBV9 combines with J gene TRBJ2-3, with D perhaps matching TRBD2 (5 bases). CDR3 size: 13 residues. With 3 bases removed from V and 6 bases from J, the gap between germline ends came to 11 bases. Germline CDR1 SGDLS, CDR2 YYNGEE. CDR3 DNA: TGTGCCAGCAGCGAGACTATCACCGATACGCAGTATTTT. Its translation: CASSETITDTQYF.

Here the CDR3 reads CASSLGTSGANTGELFF. The CDR3 DNA is TGTGCCAGCAGCTTAGGGACTAGCGGGGCGAACACCGGGGAGCTGTTTTTT. The rearrangement joins TRBV7-8 to TRBJ2-2; 12 bases are shared with TRBD2. The CDR3 runs 17 residues. V gave up 1 base and J gave up 0 bases; unmatched junction bases: 0. The germline V gene encodes CDR1 SGHVS and CDR2 FQNEAQ.

The chain uses TRBV28 and TRBJ2-2, with 16 bases that match TRBD2. V shed 3 bases, J shed 1 base, and the junction held 5 bases outside the gene matches. CDR1 and CDR2 from the germline V gene are MDHEN and SYDVKM. This CDR3 is 19 amino acids long. CDR3 sequence: CASSLVGTSGRGNTGELFF. Here the CDR3 DNA reads TGTGCCAGCAGTTTGGTTGGGACTAGCGGGAGGGGGAACACCGGGGAGCTGTTTTTT.